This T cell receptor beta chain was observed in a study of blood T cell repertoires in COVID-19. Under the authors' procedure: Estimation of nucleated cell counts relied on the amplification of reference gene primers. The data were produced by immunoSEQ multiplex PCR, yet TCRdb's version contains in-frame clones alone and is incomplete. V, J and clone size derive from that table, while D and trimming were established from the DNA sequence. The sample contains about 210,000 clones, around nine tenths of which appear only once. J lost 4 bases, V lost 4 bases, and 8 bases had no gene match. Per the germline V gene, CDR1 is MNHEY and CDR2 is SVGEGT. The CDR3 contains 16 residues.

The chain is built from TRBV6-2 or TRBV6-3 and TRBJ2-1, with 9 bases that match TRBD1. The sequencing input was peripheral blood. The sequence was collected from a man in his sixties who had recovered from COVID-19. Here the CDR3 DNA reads TGTGCCAGCAGTTTCCCTACAGGGGGCGGTTACAATGAGCAGTTCTTC. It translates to CASSFPTGGGYNEQFF.